The clone carrying this T cell receptor beta chain was seen more than once but under ten times. Its target is not known. This sample is drawn from a study of blood T cells in healthy people across ages. V shed 3 bases and J shed 5 bases, with 7 bases lying between them. The CDR3 is 13 amino acids. Germline CDR1 and CDR2: LGHDT and YNNKEL (reference sequence). Isolated PBMCs totaled at least 7 million in each sample. Sample-barcoded 5' priming and a J-beta primer mix drove a second PCR of roughly 6 to 12 cycles. TCRdb reprocessed the 5' RACE reads via MiXCR and lists one record per CDR3 protein. Of over 600,000 distinct CDR3 sequences listed, under 25% are singletons. Broader study findings: Comparison with aged donors showed that long-lived donors had more naive CD4+ cells and higher diversity.

Sequencing was carried out using blood. The receptor was derived from a man aged 70 or older in good health. The chain uses TRBV3-1 and TRBJ2-2; D may be TRBD1 (6 bases). The CDR3 loop is CASSQRGTGELFF. The CDR3 bases are TGTGCCAGCAGCCAGAGGGGGACCGGGGAGCTGTTTTTT.